This T cell receptor beta chain was sequenced for a study of shared clonotypes between healthy human individuals. In the authors' workflow: ImmunoSEQ output held junction-only sequences without quality scores, so filtering differed. Repertoires were generated with immunoSEQ multiplex PCR, while TCRdb's copy carries only in-frame clones and drops some. Clone size and the V and J calls come from that table; the DNA yielded D and trimming. The sample holds 1,100,000 or so clones, around 78% seen once. The receptor was derived from a man aged 18 to 35 in good health. Some clones in this sample may be carry-over from other donors' samples. Specimen: memory CD4+ T cells from PBMCs. The subset here: CD45RA-negative fraction.

DNA of the CDR3: TGTGCCAGCAGTGCCCCTAATCAGCCCCAGCATTTT. Its protein product is CASSAPNQPQHF. J is TRBJ1-5 and V is TRBV6-6; D call uncertain. V dropped 5 bases and J dropped 4 bases, with 6 bases sitting between them. The CDR3 length is 12 residues. CDR1 MNHNY and CDR2 SVGAGI come from the germline V gene (reference sequence).